The clone carrying this T cell receptor (beta chain) was observed many times. The record originates from a study of metastatic and nonmetastatic thyroid tumors. The CDR3 length is 15 residues. CDR1 and CDR2 (germline): KGHDR, SFDVKD. Trimming pared 5 bases from V and 5 bases from J, leaving 17 bases between. MiXCR reprocessed the PCR reads for TCRdb. The table records some 45,000 clones, under 20% of them present only once. Before thyroid surgery, none of the patients had received any treatment. This sequence originates from a female donor with papillary thyroid cancer or a benign thyroid nodule (not recorded which). Some clones in this sample may be carry-over from other donors' samples. The source material was blood. The chain is built from TRBV24-1 and TRBJ2-5, with a weak D call TRBD1 (6 bases). The CDR3 here is CATSAGTGITETQYF. The CDR3 DNA sequence: TGTGCCACCAGTGCCGGTACAGGGATTACGGAGACCCAGTACTTC.